The 8 T cell receptor beta chains listed next were all sequenced from one sample in a study of cytomegalovirus exposure and HLA in healthy donors. It was with 60 Vbeta and 13 Jbeta primers that the PCR ran. Here immunoSEQ multiplex PCR was the method, and the copy in TCRdb shows in-frame clones only, minus some. The sample gives around 190,000 clones, roughly four fifths of which show up once; about 3.1% is in the top ten. The sequenced sample consisted of PBMCs. These receptors originate from a woman aged 25 to 39 in good health and CMV-seropositive.

About this clone itself: This specimen includes other DNA sequences encoding the same CDR3. The chain has TRBV28 and TRBJ2-5, with 10 bases matching TRBD2. Germline lookup yields CDR1 MDHEN and CDR2 SYDVKM. Trimming cost V 5 bases and J 5 bases; bases outside gene matches: 11. There are 16 residues in the CDR3. CDR3 nucleotides: TGTGCCAGCAGTACCTTAGCGGGAGGCCCGCAGGAGACCCAGTACTTC. It specifies CASSTLAGGPQETQYF.

About this clone: One end of the junction fails to match germline, which may point to a read error. The rearrangement joins TRBV7-9 to TRBJ2-7; 8 nucleotides align to TRBD2. CDR1 is SEHNR, CDR2 FQNEAQ, per germline (reference sequence). The CDR3 contains 17 residues. CDR3 coding DNA: TGTTCCAGCAGCCCGAAGCGACTAGCGCAAATCTCCTACGAGCAGTACTTC. Translation gives CSSSPKRLAQISYEQYF.

The rearrangement joins TRBV7-9 to TRBJ2-5, with unresolved D. The CDR3 runs to 12 residues. The V gene's germline CDR1 is SEHNR and CDR2 FQNEAQ (reference sequence). The V and J ends lost 0 bases and 4 bases respectively, with 3 bases between them. CDR3 nucleotides: TGTGCCAGCAGCTTAGCGGCAGAGACCCAGTACTTC. Translating it yields CASSLAAETQYF.

In DNA, the CDR3 is TGTGCCACCAGCAGAGCACTAGTCACATCCGAGCAGTACTTC. Its translation is CATSRALVTSEQYF. The genes are TRBV15 and TRBJ2-7, with D tentatively TRBD2 (5 bases). Germline CDR1 reads LNHNV; CDR2 reads YYDKDF (reference sequence). This CDR3 contains 14 residues. The ends were cut back, 1 base at V and 6 bases at J, with 13 bases in the middle.

The rearrangement links TRBV13 to TRBJ2-1; unclear D gene. From germline, CDR1 is PRHDT and CDR2 FYEKMQ (reference sequence). Trimming shortened V by 6 bases and J by 8 bases, and 17 bases separated the two germline ends. The CDR3 length is 14 residues. The CDR3: CASRPAGAPDEQFF. The CDR3 DNA is TGTGCCAGCAGGCCAGCTGGAGCTCCGGATGAGCAGTTCTTC.

This clone was counted a single time. CDR3 coding DNA: TGCGCCAGCAGGGGGCTGGGGAAAGAGACCCAGTACTTC. It translates to CASRGLGKETQYF. The chain couples TRBV10-2 to TRBJ2-5, with a weak D call TRBD1 (5 bases). Germline V gene data show CDR1 as WSHSY and CDR2 as SAAADI. The V end was cut by 6 bases, the J end by 3 bases, with 11 bases between. CDR3 size: 13 residues.

V and J are TRBV19 and TRBJ2-1; 11 nucleotides line up with TRBD2. This CDR3 is built from 13 residues. Trimming at V came to 11 bases and at J to 8 bases, leaving 8 bases not matched to a gene. The germline V gene encodes CDR1 LNHDA and CDR2 SQIVND (reference sequence). This CDR3 is CAGSLAGGHEQFF. The CDR3, as DNA: TGTGCCGGCTCGTTAGCGGGAGGGCATGAGCAGTTCTTC.

The genes are TRBV19 and TRBJ1-1; no clear D gene. The ends were cut back, 5 bases at V and 5 bases at J, with 9 bases in the middle. Looked up from germline, CDR1 is LNHDA and CDR2 is SQIVND (reference sequence). The CDR3 spans 12 residues. The DNA of the CDR3 is TGTGCCAGTAGTCCATCCGGGACTGAAGCTTTCTTT. Protein product: CASSPSGTEAFF.